These 31 T cell receptor beta chains originate from one sample sequenced in a study of technical replicates of blood from a handful of donors. TCRdb's copy holds only in-frame clones and misses some; the assay was immunoSEQ multiplex PCR. The repertoire holds tens of thousands of clones, with around 94% as singletons. Sample: T cells isolated from PBMCs. These receptors were collected from a human donor in good health.

The J gene is TRBJ1-5, the V gene TRBV28; D remains unclear. The CDR3 extends over 13 amino acids. The germline gives CDR1 MDHEN, CDR2 SYDVKM. Trimming stripped 4 bases from V and 3 bases from J, with 7 bases between. The CDR3 region is CASSYEINQPQHF. The CDR3 nucleotides are TGTGCCAGCAGTTACGAGATCAATCAGCCCCAGCATTTT.

V is TRBV19 and J is TRBJ2-7, with unresolved D. V was clipped by 3 bases and J by 6 bases, with 12 bases between them. Germline assignment: CDR1 LNHDA and CDR2 SQIVND (reference sequence). CDR3 length equals 13 residues. CDR3 in DNA: TGTGCCAGTAGTATGGGCAAAATGCGCGAGCAGTACTTC. It codes for CASSMGKMREQYF.

V and J are TRBV11-2 and TRBJ2-7, with no clear D. Trimming took 4 bases from V and 0 from J, leaving 22 bases between them. Germline V gene sequence: CDR1 SGHAT, CDR2 FQNNGV. The CDR3 consists of 18 residues. The CDR3 coding sequence is TGTGCCAGCAGCTCAATAAAGTCTCGCGACAACTTCTCCTACGAGCAGTACTTC. This translates into CASSSIKSRDNFSYEQYF.

This chain connects TRBV27 to TRBJ1-2; TRBD1 matches 7 bases. Germline V gene lookup returns CDR1 MNHEY and CDR2 SMNVEV (reference sequence). V lost 9 bases, J lost 4 bases, and 11 bases stayed unmatched. The CDR3 totals 14 residues. CDR3 nucleotide sequence: TGTGCCAGACAACAGGGGAGGATGCTCTATGGCTACACCTTC. This encodes CARQQGRMLYGYTF.

This rearrangement joins TRBV5-6 to TRBJ1-6; the match to TRBD1 covers 7 bases. The CDR3 extends over 14 amino acids. The V segment lost 4 bases and the J segment 5 bases; nucleotides outside the gene matches: 3. Germline V lookup: CDR1 SGHDT, CDR2 YYEEEE. CDR3 in DNA: TGTGCCAGCAGCCCGGGACAGAATAATTCACCCCTCCACTTT. Amino acid sequence: CASSPGQNNSPLHF.

In this sample, this clone turned up once. This chain uses TRBV15 with TRBJ2-2; a weak D match, TRBD2 (6 bases). Germline V gene sequence: CDR1 LNHNV, CDR2 YYDKDF (reference sequence). V was clipped by 0 bases and J by 0 bases, with 11 bases between them. The CDR3 loop spans 17 amino acids. CDR3 protein: CATSRDRRDANTGELFF. The CDR3 nucleotides are TGTGCCACCAGCAGAGATCGGCGGGACGCGAACACCGGGGAGCTGTTTTTT.

The V and J genes are TRBV29-1 and TRBJ2-5; 9 bases are a match to TRBD2. The J call is uncertain, as TRBJ2-7 better fits the DNA end. This CDR3 spans 13 amino acids. CDR1 is SQVTM, CDR2 ANQGSEA, per germline. The CDR3 loop reads CSVVGTSYYEQYF. CDR3 DNA: TGCAGCGTTGTCGGGACTAGCTACTACGAGCAGTACTTC.

The V and J genes are TRBV7-8 and TRBJ2-1, with D tentatively TRBD1 (6 bases). V gave up 5 bases and J gave up 0 bases, with 14 bases separating them. The CDR3 is made up of 16 amino acids. The V gene's germline CDR1 is SGHVS and CDR2 FQNEAQ. CDR3 protein: CASSPFDRSSYNEQFF. The CDR3 coding sequence is TGTGCCAGCAGCCCATTTGACAGGAGCTCCTACAATGAGCAGTTCTTC.

This clone has just one count. This rearrangement joins TRBV2 to TRBJ2-6, with D tentatively TRBD2 (6 bases). Trimming stripped 6 bases from V and 0 bases from J, with 15 bases between. The CDR3 loop spans 17 amino acids. Germline V gene lookup returns CDR1 SNHLY and CDR2 FYNNEI. CDR3 amino acids: CASRDGGLPSGANVLTF. CDR3 in DNA: TGTGCCAGCAGGGACGGGGGACTCCCCTCTGGGGCCAACGTCCTGACTTTC.

The rearrangement uses TRBV15 and TRBJ2-5; D possibly corresponds to TRBD1 (5 bases). Trimming stripped 0 bases from V and 5 bases from J, with 13 bases between. The V gene's germline CDR1 is LNHNV and CDR2 YYDKDF (reference sequence). The CDR3 contains 15 residues. The CDR3 DNA reads as TGTGCCACCAGCAGAGATCTTACGACAGTCGAGACCCAGTACTTC. Amino acid sequence: CATSRDLTTVETQYF.

The chain joins TRBV30 to TRBJ2-1; 8 bases match TRBD2. Trimming at V came to 8 bases and at J to 10 bases, leaving 4 bases not matched to a gene. CDR1 is GTSNPN, CDR2 SVGIG, per germline (reference sequence). This CDR3 has 10 amino acids. This CDR3 reads CARGTREQFF. The DNA for the CDR3 is TGTGCCCGAGGGACTAGGGAGCAGTTCTTC.

This chain links TRBV2 with TRBJ2-1; TRBD1 might be the D (6 bases). V gave up 4 bases and J gave up 5 bases, with 6 bases separating them. The CDR3 is made up of 12 amino acids. CDR1 and CDR2 (germline): SNHLY, FYNNEI. The CDR3 DNA follows: TGTGCCAGCAGTGGGGACAACAATGAGCAGTTCTTC. Translated: CASSGDNNEQFF. The complete variable domain, with remaining parts taken from reference TRBV2 and TRBJ2-1, reads EPEVTQTPSHQVTQMGQEVILRCVPISNHLYFYWYRQILGQKVEFLVSFYNNEISEKSEIFDDQFSVERPDGSNFTLKIRSTKLEDSAMYFCASSGDNNEQFFGPGTRLTVL.

The chain carries TRBV25-1 and TRBJ1-6; 8 nucleotides agree with TRBD1. The germline gives CDR1 MGHDK, CDR2 SYGVNS. This CDR3 spans 16 amino acids. Trimming cost V 2 bases and J 10 bases; bases outside gene matches: 10. The CDR3 loop is CASSERQGAYGSPLHF. CDR3 DNA sequence: TGTGCCAGCAGTGAAAGGCAGGGGGCATATGGGTCACCCCTCCACTTT.

The chain is built from TRBV25-1 and TRBJ2-6, with TRBD1 matching over 7 bases. In germline, CDR1 is MGHDK, CDR2 SYGVNS. The CDR3 length is 18 residues. Germline trimming cut 5 bases from V and 1 base from J; bases unmatched to any gene: 11. The CDR3 DNA follows: TGTGCCAGCAGTAAAAACAGGGGCCAGGGGTCTGGGGCCAACGTCCTGACTTTC. Its protein product is CASSKNRGQGSGANVLTF.

The V call is TRBV27, the J call TRBJ1-5; 9 bases match TRBD1. The V gene's germline CDR1 is MNHEY and CDR2 SMNVEV (reference sequence). V gave up 2 bases and J gave up 3 bases; unmatched junction bases: 14. The CDR3 sequence is 19 residues long. CDR3 nucleotides: TGTGCCAGCAGTTTAGGGGGGACAGGGAGGGTGGAAAACAATCAGCCCCAGCATTTT. Its protein product is CASSLGGTGRVENNQPQHF.

In its sample, this clone was seen a few times. The J gene is TRBJ2-3, the V gene TRBV5-4; D not certain. From germline, CDR1 is SGHNT and CDR2 YYREEE (reference sequence). Trimming shortened V by 4 bases and J by 2 bases, and 11 bases separated the two germline ends. CDR3 size: 14 residues. This CDR3 reads CASSPLFPTDTQYF. The CDR3 nucleotides read TGTGCCAGCAGCCCCCTTTTCCCCACAGATACGCAGTATTTT.

V usage is TRBV21-1 and J usage is TRBJ2-1; the D segment call TRBD1 is taken from the table without a DNA check. TRBV21-1 constitutes a pseudogene. There are 16 residues in the CDR3. The CDR3 DNA is TGTGCCAGCACAATTACTAGGGGGAAACTGTACAATGAGCAGTTCTTC. Its protein product is CASTITRGKLYNEQFF.

V gene TRBV7-2 combines with J gene TRBJ2-2, with 13 bases lining up with TRBD2. V lost 3 bases, J lost 6 bases, and 1 base stayed unmatched. The germline V gene has CDR1 SGHTA and CDR2 FQGNSA. The CDR3 covers 15 residues. CDR3 coding DNA: TGTGCCAGCAGCTTCGGACTAGCGGGAGCCGGGGAGCTGTTTTTT. This codes for CASSFGLAGAGELFF.

The chain has TRBV28 and TRBJ2-1; no firm D call. Trimming pared 6 bases from V and 7 bases from J, leaving 22 bases between. CDR3 length equals 16 residues. The germline CDR1 and CDR2 sequences are MDHEN and SYDVKM. The CDR3 coding sequence is TGTGCCAGCAGCCAAATAGTCGATGAGCTCGGGAATGAGCAGTTCTTC. Translated: CASSQIVDELGNEQFF.

The chain couples TRBV27 to TRBJ2-3; tentative D call: TRBD1 (5 bases). The CDR3 length is 15 residues. Trimming cost V 5 bases and J 2 bases, with 14 bases left between them. Per the germline V gene, CDR1 is MNHEY and CDR2 is SMNVEV (reference sequence). This CDR3 is CASSPLETVTDTQYF. The CDR3 DNA reads as TGTGCCAGCAGTCCACTTGAGACAGTCACAGATACGCAGTATTTT.

The chain recombines TRBV20-1 with TRBJ2-7; no reliable D call. CDR1 and CDR2 (germline): DFQATT, SNEGSKA (reference sequence). The length of the CDR3 is 11 residues. V was trimmed by 5 bases and J by 5 bases, leaving 10 bases between them. CDR3 nucleotide sequence: TGCAGTGCTGCGGCCCCGAACGAGCAGTACTTC. As protein: CSAAAPNEQYF.

The genes are TRBV30 and TRBJ1-2; 7 positions agree with TRBD1. V was clipped by 5 bases and J by 5 bases; unmatched bases: 5. Germline values: CDR1 GTSNPN, CDR2 SVGIG (reference sequence). This CDR3 spans 12 amino acids. The CDR3 nucleotides are TGTGCCTGGGTAGGGGGCGTTTATGGCTACACCTTC. This translates into CAWVGGVYGYTF.

The chain links TRBV28 to TRBJ2-7; possible D gene TRBD1, 6 bases. The germline gives CDR1 MDHEN, CDR2 SYDVKM. Trimming removed 3 bases at V and 5 bases at J, with 29 bases between. This CDR3 has 19 residues. The CDR3 sequence is CASSLAAGAGLNFVNEQYF. The CDR3 DNA reads TGTGCCAGCAGTTTGGCGGCAGGGGCGGGCCTTAATTTCGTTAACGAGCAGTACTTC.

The chain joins TRBV29-1 to TRBJ2-3; 7 bases align to TRBD2. CDR3 length: 15 residues. V dropped 6 bases and J dropped 2; count of bases not matched to a gene: 11. Germline loops: CDR1 SQVTM, CDR2 ANQGSEA. CDR3 sequence: CSVDGLVRDTDTQYF. In nucleotides, the CDR3 is TGCAGCGTGGACGGACTAGTTCGGGACACAGATACGCAGTATTTT.

J is TRBJ1-5 and V is TRBV30, with TRBD1 matching 7 bases. The V and J ends lost 0 bases and 0 bases, in that order; junction bases with no gene match: 2. CDR3 length: 15 amino acids. Germline lookup yields CDR1 GTSNPN and CDR2 SVGIG (reference sequence). The CDR3 sequence: CAWSVQGYSNQPQHF. The CDR3 DNA reads as TGTGCCTGGAGTGTACAGGGGTATAGCAATCAGCCCCAGCATTTT.

This chain links TRBV5-6 with TRBJ1-3; 9 bases are a match to TRBD1. V shed 2 bases, J shed 4 bases, and the junction held 7 bases outside the gene matches. This CDR3 has 16 amino acids. Germline CDR1 is SGHDT and CDR2 is YYEEEE. The CDR3 sequence is CASSFIPGQGGNTIYF. As DNA, the CDR3 is TGTGCCAGCAGCTTTATCCCTGGACAGGGGGGAAACACCATATATTTT. Full variable domain (outside the CDR3, taken from reference TRBV5-6 and TRBJ1-3): DAGVTQSPTHLIKTRGQQVTLRCSPKSGHDTVSWYQQALGQGPQFIFQYYEEEERQRGNFPDRFSGHQFPNYSSELNVNALLLGDSALYLCASSFIPGQGGNTIYFGEGSWLTVV.

The chain is built from TRBV4-1 and TRBJ1-1; D possibly corresponds to TRBD1 (6 bases). V gave up 3 bases and J gave up 7 bases, with 12 bases separating them. Germline V gene lookup returns CDR1 MGHRA and CDR2 YSYEKL. The CDR3 consists of 13 residues. CDR3 sequence: CASSQVGGFEAFF. DNA for the CDR3: TGCGCCAGCAGCCAGGTAGGGGGTTTTGAAGCTTTCTTT.

The chain combines TRBV18 with TRBJ2-7, with D perhaps matching TRBD1 (6 bases). There are 13 residues in the CDR3. Germline V CDR1 and CDR2: KGHSH, LQKENI. The V and J ends lost 8 bases and 5 bases respectively, with 16 bases between them. The CDR3 spells CASVEAGANEQYF. The CDR3 region has the DNA TGTGCCAGCGTGGAAGCAGGGGCAAACGAGCAGTACTTC.

This clone was recorded only once. This chain uses TRBV6-1 with TRBJ1-1; 7 positions match TRBD1. The CDR3 is made up of 15 amino acids. Germline trimming cut 4 bases from V and 3 bases from J; bases unmatched to any gene: 8. In germline, CDR1 is MNHNS, CDR2 SASEGT. For the CDR3, the DNA is TGTGCCAGCAGTGGGGGACAGCCGGGAGACACTGAAGCTTTCTTT. Amino acid sequence: CASSGGQPGDTEAFF.

The chain uses TRBV10-2 and TRBJ2-1; 8 nucleotides match TRBD1. The germline gives CDR1 WSHSY, CDR2 SAAADI. The CDR3 contains 18 residues. J lost 2 bases, V lost 3 bases, and 12 bases had no gene match. The CDR3 loop reads CASSDGTGSEAPYNEQFF. CDR3 bases: TGCGCCAGCAGTGACGGGACAGGTTCGGAAGCTCCCTACAATGAGCAGTTCTTC.

The chain links TRBV5-6 to TRBJ1-2; 10 nucleotides line up with TRBD1. The germline V gene has CDR1 SGHDT and CDR2 YYEEEE. The CDR3 sequence is 14 residues long. Trimming took 4 bases from V and 5 from J; bases not matched to a gene: 5. CDR3 bases: TGTGCCAGCAGCATGGCGGGACAGGGGTATGGCTACACCTTC. Amino acid sequence: CASSMAGQGYGYTF.